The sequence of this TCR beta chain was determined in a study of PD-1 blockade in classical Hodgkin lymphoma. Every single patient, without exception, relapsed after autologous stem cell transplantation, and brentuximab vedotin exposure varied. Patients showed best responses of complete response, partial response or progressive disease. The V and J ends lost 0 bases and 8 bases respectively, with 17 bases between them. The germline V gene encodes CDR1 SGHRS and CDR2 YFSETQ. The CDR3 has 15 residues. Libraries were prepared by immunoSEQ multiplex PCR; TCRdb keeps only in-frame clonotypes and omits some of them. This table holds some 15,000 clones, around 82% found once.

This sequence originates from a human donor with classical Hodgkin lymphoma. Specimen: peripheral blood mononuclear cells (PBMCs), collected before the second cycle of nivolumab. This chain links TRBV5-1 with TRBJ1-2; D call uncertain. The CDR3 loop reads CASSLGVRVPYGYTF. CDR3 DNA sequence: TGCGCCAGCAGCTTGGGAGTGAGGGTACCCTACGGCTACACCTTC.